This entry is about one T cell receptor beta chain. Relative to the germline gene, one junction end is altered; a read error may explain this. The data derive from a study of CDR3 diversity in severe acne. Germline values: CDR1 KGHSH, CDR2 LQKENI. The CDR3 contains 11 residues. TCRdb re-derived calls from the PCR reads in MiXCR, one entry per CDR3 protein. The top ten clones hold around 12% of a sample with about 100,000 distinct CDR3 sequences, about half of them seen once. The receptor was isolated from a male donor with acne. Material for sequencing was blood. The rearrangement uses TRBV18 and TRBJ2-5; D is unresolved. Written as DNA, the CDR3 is TGTGCCAGCTCACCAAAAGAGGCCCAGTACTTC. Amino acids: CASSPKEAQYF.